This TCR beta chain derives from a study of blood T cell repertoires in COVID-19. Study information: Donors in the United States, Italy and Spain gave samples during acute or convalescent COVID-19. T cells, B-cell-depleted T cells, or PBMCs provided the cDNA or gDNA that served as material.

Source study methods: Estimated nucleated cell counts came from reference gene primer amplification. Only in-frame clones appear in the TCRdb table, and some are missing; sequencing was by immunoSEQ multiplex PCR. Clone size and the V and J calls come from that table; the DNA yielded D and trimming. This sample carries about 200,000 clones, about four fifths of them seen once, and the ten largest clones take less than 9.5%. The sequence was collected from a woman in her fifties or sixties with COVID-19, enrolled during active disease. Sample: peripheral blood.

The CDR3 DNA reads as TGTGCCAGCAGCCCTACCTCTCTAGAGAAGCGTAACTATGGCTACACCTTC. Protein: CASSPTSLEKRNYGYTF. The chain joins TRBV21-1 to TRBJ1-2. TRBV21-1 is shown as a pseudogene. This CDR3 region has 17 residues.